The entry below gives a single T cell receptor (beta chain) sequence along with its context. What it recognizes is unknown. While the first cohort had 700 or so subjects, the donors belonged to the separate validation cohort of roughly 130 subjects. This sample is drawn from a study of cytomegalovirus exposure and HLA in healthy donors. Regarding the study as a whole: A subsequent analysis found that TCR clusters from the first cohort also tended to co-occur in the roughly 120 validation repertoires, with 90% to 95% of cluster scores above 0. Confirmation in vitro established that three CMV-associated chains were specific for CMV antigens.

Clones were read by immunoSEQ multiplex PCR, and TCRdb kept only the in-frame ones, dropping some. The table includes under 300,000 clones, 86% detected once. CDR1 is SEHNR, CDR2 FQNEAQ, per germline (reference sequence). The V end was cut by 4 bases, the J end by 0 bases, with 21 bases between. The CDR3 has 18 amino acids. The gene calls are TRBV7-9 and TRBJ1-2; D possibly corresponds to TRBD1 (6 bases). This TCR was recovered from a woman in her twenties or thirties in good health and CMV-seropositive. The material sequenced was PBMCs. CDR3 in DNA: TGTGCCAGCAGCTCACAGGGTAATACCCTTGAACCTAACTATGGCTACACCTTC. Protein sequence: CASSSQGNTLEPNYGYTF.